This TCR beta chain was captured by sequencing in a study of T cells in Graves' hyperthyroidism and ophthalmopathy. Study context: Peripheral blood was collected at initial diagnosis, before any treatment.

The CDR3 has 16 amino acids. The trim removed 4 bases at V and 7 bases at J, leaving 10 bases unmatched. CDR1 is KGHSH and CDR2 is LQKENI in the germline V gene. Orbital computed tomography, thyroid ultrasound, serum thyroxine and TRAb, and clinical symptoms together informed the diagnoses. From RNA transcripts, TCR beta CDR3 regions were amplified. During a first-round RT-PCR of the TCR CDR3, the HTBI primer set was used. MiXCR, run by TCRdb on the multiplex PCR reads, gives a single entry per CDR3 protein. The sample has 200,000 to 250,000 distinct CDR3 sequences, roughly a sixth seen once. In this sample, this clonotype turned up many times.

Sequenced: blood. The source is a man aged 45-65 years with Graves' hyperthyroidism. This chain connects TRBV18 to TRBJ2-7; TRBD2 matches at 13 bases. The CDR3 DNA follows: TGTGCCAGCTCACTCGGACTAGCGGGAGCTTCGGGGGAGCAGTACTTC. Protein: CASSLGLAGASGEQYF.